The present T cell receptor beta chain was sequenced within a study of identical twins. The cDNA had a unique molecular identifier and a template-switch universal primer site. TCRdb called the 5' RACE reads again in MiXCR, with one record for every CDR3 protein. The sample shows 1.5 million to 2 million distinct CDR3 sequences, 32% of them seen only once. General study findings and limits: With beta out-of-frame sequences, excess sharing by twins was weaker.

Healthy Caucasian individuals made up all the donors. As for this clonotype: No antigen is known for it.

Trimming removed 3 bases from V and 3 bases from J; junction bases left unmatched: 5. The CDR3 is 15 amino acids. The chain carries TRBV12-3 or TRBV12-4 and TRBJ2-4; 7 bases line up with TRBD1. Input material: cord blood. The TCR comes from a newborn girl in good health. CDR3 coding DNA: TGTGCCAGCAGTTTCACAGGGGCAGTCAAAAACATTCAGTACTTC. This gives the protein CASSFTGAVKNIQYF.